The 3 T cell receptor beta chains listed next were all sequenced from one sample in a study of blood T cell repertoires in COVID-19. Assay used: immunoSEQ multiplex PCR; TCRdb lists only in-frame clones, some missing. The sample contains some 330,000 clones, roughly 90% of which appear only once. The sequenced material came from PBMCs or T cells enriched from blood (not recorded which). All receptors come from a woman aged 25 to 39 who had recovered from COVID-19.

For this clone: Germline is not matched at one junction end, which may reflect a read error. The chain couples TRBV28 to TRBJ2-2; 9 bases match TRBD2. The CDR3 consists of 14 residues. Germline CDR1 reads MDHEN; CDR2 reads SYDVKM. DNA of the CDR3: TGTGCCAGCATTTTAGCGGGAGACGCCGGGGAGCTGTTTTTT. Encoded protein: CASILAGDAGELFF.

The chain is built from TRBV7-8 and TRBJ1-1, with D perhaps TRBD1 (5 bases). The CDR3 sequence is 14 residues long. Germline CDR1 and CDR2: SGHVS and FQNEAQ. V lost 5 bases, J lost 1 base, and 11 bases lay in between. CDR3 bases: TGTGCCAGCAGCGGGACTCGGCGGAACACTGAAGCTTTCTTT. It codes for CASSGTRRNTEAFF.

This clone was recorded a few times. The chain joins TRBV5-1 to TRBJ2-5; D is ambiguous. The germline V gene encodes CDR1 SGHRS and CDR2 YFSETQ. This CDR3 has 11 amino acids. Trimming cost V 2 bases and J 4 bases, with 3 bases left between them. In nucleotides, the CDR3 is TGCGCCAGCAGCTTAGCAGAGACCCAGTACTTC. As protein: CASSLAETQYF. Full variable domain (remainder filled in from reference TRBV5-1 and TRBJ2-5): KAGVTQTPRYLIKTRGQQVTLSCSPISGHRSVSWYQQTPGQGLQFLFEYFSETQRNKGNFPGRFSGRQFSNSRSEMNVSTLELGDSALYLCASSLAETQYFGPGTRLLVL.